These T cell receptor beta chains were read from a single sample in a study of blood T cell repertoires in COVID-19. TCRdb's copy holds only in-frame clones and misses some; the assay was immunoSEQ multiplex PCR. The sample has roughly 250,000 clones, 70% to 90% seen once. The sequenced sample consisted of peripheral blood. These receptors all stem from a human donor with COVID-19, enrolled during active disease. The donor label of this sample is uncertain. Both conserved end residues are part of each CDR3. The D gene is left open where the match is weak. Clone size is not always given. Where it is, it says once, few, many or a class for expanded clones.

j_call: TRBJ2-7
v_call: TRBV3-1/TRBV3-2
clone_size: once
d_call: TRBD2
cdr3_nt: TGTGCCAGCAGCCCCATGGTCGCGGGAGGGCTCGAGCAGTACTTC
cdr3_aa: CASSPMVAGGLEQYF

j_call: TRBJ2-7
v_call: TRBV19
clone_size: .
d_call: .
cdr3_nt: TGTGCCAGTAGTCCCGGCGACCCAAACTACGGGGAGCAGTACTTC
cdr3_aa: CASSPGDPNYGEQYF

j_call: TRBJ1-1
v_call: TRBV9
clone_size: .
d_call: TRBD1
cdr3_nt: TGTGCCAGCAGCAAGGGACAGGGGGCGGACACTGAAGCTTTCTTT
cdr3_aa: CASSKGQGADTEAFF

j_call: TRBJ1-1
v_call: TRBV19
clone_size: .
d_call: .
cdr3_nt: TGTGCCAGTAGTCCAGGACTCCAAGGGAGCACTGAAGCTTTCTTT
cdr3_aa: CASSPGLQGSTEAFF

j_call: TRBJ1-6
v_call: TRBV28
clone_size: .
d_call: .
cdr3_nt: TGTGCCAGCAGCCCCGGGATGCCACCCCTCCACTTT
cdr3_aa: CASSPGMPPLHF

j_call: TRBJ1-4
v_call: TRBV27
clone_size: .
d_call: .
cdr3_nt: TGTGCCAGCAGTTTATCGTGGCAGACTAATGAAAAACTGTTTTTT
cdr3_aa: CASSLSWQTNEKLFF

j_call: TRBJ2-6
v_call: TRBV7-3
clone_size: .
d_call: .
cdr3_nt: TGTGCCAGCAGTTTTGCCCCGGTGTCTGGGGCCAACGTCCTGACTTTC
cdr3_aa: CASSFAPVSGANVLTF

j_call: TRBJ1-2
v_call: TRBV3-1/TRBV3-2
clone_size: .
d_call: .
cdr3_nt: TGTGCCAGCAGCCCCGGCGGGCAGGCACCCTATGGCTACACCTTC
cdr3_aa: CASSPGGQAPYGYTF

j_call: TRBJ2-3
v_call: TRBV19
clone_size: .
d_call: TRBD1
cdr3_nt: TGTGCCAGTAGTCGGGACAGGGTCCCAGATACGCAGTATTTT
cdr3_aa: CASSRDRVPDTQYF

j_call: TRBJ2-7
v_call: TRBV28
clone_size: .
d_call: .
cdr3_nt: TGTGCCAGCAGTCAAATACAGGATGGAGACGAGCAGTACTTC
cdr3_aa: CASSQIQDGDEQYF

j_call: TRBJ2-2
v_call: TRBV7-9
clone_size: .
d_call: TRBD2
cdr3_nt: TGTGCCAGCAGCCTCGGGCTAGCGGGAGGTGGCACCGGGGAGCTGTTTTTT
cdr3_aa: CASSLGLAGGGTGELFF

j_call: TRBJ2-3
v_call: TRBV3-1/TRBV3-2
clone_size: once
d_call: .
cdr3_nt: TGTGCCAGCAGCCAAGATAGGGATTCGGGGACAGATACGCAGTATTTT
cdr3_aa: CASSQDRDSGTDTQYF

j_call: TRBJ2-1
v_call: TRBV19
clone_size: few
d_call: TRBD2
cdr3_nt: TGTGCCAGTGCGGTTGGGGGAGCGGGAGGCGAAACCTACAATGAGCAGTTCTTC
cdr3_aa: CASAVGGAGGETYNEQFF

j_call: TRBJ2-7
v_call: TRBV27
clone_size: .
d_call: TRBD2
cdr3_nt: TGTGCCAGCAGTTTATATGCGGGAGTACCCTACGAGCAGTACTTC
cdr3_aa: CASSLYAGVPYEQYF

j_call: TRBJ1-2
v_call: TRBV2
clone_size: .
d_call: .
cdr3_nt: TGTGCCAGCACCCGTGTAGCGGGCAACTATGGCTACACCTTC
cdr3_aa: CASTRVAGNYGYTF

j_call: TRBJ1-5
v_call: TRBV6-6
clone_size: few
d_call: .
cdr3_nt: TGTGCCAGCAGCTCCCGCCCCGCGGGGAATCAGCCCCAGCATTTT
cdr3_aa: CASSSRPAGNQPQHF

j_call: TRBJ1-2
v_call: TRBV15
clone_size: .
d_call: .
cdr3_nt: TGTGCCACCAGCAGAGGAAAGAAAGAGGGCTACACCTTC
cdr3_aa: CATSRGKKEGYTF

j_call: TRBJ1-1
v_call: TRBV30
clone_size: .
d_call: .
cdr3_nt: TGTGCCTGGAGTGAGAGAACTGAAGCTTTCTTT
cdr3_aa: CAWSERTEAFF

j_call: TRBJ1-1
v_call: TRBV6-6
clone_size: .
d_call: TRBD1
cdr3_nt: TGTGCCAGCAGTTTTCCGGGACAGCTGAACACTGAAGCTTTCTTT
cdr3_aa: CASSFPGQLNTEAFF

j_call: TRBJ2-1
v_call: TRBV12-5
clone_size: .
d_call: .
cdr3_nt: TGTGCTAGTGGTTTATACAATCGAGGCGATGAGCAGTTCTTC
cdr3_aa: CASGLYNRGDEQFF

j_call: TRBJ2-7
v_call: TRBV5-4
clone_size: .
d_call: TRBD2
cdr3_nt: TGTGCCAGCAGCCCGAGGGGTAGCGGGATTAACTACGAGCAGTACTTC
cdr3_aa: CASSPRGSGINYEQYF

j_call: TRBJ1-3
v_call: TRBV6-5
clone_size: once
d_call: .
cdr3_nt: TGTGCCAGCAGTTACGCGGCAGTCTCTGGAAACACCATATATTTT
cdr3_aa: CASSYAAVSGNTIYF

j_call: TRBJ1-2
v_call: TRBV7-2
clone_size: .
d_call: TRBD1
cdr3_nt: TGTGCCAGCAGCCTGGACAGGGGGCAGGCTAGCTACACCTTC
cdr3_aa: CASSLDRGQASYTF

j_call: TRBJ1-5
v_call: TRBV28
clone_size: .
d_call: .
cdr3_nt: TGTGCCAGCGCGGCACCCTCGTATCTTCAGCCCCAGCATTTT
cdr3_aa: CASAAPSYLQPQHF

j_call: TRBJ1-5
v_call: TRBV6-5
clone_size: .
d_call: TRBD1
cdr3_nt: TGTGCCAGCACCCGTGGGACAGCTAATCAGCCCCAGCATTTT
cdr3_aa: CASTRGTANQPQHF

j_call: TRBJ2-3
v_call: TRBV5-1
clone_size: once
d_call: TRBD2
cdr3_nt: TGCGCCAGCACCGTGAGCGGACTAGCGGTCACAGATACGCAGTATTTT
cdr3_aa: CASTVSGLAVTDTQYF

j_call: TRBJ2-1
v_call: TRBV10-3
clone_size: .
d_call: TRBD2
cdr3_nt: TGTGCCATCAGCGGAACGACCGGGACTAGGGGCGTCAATGAGCAGTTCTTC
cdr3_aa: CAISGTTGTRGVNEQFF

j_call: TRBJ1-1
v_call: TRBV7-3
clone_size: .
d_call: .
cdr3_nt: TGTGCCAGCAGCTTAGGCGGCCGGGCTGAAGCTTTCTTT
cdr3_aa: CASSLGGRAEAFF

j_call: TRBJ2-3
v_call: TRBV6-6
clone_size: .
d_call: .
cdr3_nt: TGTGCCAGCAGCTTAACTTGGGGCCCCACAGATACGCAGTATTTT
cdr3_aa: CASSLTWGPTDTQYF

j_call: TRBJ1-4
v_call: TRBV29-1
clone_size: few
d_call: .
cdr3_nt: TGCAGCGCCAAGGTGGGCGCTAATGAAAAACTGTTTTTT
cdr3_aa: CSAKVGANEKLFF

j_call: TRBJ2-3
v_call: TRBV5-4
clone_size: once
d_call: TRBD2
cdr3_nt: TGTGCCAGCAGCCCAACCCCGGGACTAGCCTCACTTGAGGATACGCAGTATTTT
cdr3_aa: CASSPTPGLASLEDTQYF

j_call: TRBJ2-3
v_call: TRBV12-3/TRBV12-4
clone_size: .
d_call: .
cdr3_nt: TGTGCCAGCAGTCCCTTAATCCGAGATACGCAGTATTTT
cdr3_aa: CASSPLIRDTQYF

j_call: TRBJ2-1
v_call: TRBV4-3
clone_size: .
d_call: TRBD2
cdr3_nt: TGCGCCAGCAGCCAAGTGGAGGGAGGGAACTACAATGAGCAGTTCTTC
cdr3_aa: CASSQVEGGNYNEQFF

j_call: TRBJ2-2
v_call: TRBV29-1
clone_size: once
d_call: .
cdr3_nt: TGCAGCGTTCTCACTCCGGAGATTCCCGGGGAGCTGTTTTTT
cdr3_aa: CSVLTPEIPGELFF

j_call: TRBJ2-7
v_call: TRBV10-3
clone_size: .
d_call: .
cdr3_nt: TGTGCCATCAGTGGTAACAGTCGCTACTACGAGCAGTACTTC
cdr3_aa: CAISGNSRYYEQYF

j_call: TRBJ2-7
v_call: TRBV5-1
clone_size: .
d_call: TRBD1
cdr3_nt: TGCGCCAGCAGCTTGCGACAGGGCACCTACGAGCAGTACTTC
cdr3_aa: CASSLRQGTYEQYF

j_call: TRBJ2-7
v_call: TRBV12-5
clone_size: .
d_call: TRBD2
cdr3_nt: TGTGCTAGTGGTTTGGTCCCGACTAGCGGGAGTACCCTCTTC
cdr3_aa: CASGLVPTSGSTLF

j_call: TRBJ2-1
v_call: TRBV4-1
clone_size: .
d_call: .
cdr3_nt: TGCGCCAGCAGCCCCCTCGGCCTCCGGGTCTACAATGAGCAGTTCTTC
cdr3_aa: CASSPLGLRVYNEQFF

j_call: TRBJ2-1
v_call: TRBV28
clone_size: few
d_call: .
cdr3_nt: TGTGCCAGCATAGGCTCGGGATACACTGAGCAGTTCTTC
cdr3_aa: CASIGSGYTEQFF

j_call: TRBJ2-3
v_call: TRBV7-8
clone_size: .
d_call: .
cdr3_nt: TGTGCCAGCAGCTTGGAGGGGGCAAGCACAGATACGCAGTATTTT
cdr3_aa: CASSLEGASTDTQYF

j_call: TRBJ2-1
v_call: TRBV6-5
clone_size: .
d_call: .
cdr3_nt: TGTGCCAGCAGTTACCCCGGGAAGCAGTTCTTC
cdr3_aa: CASSYPGKQFF

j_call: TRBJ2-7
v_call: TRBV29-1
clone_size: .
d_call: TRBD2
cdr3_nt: TGCAGCGTTGGAGTAGCGGGAGGCAGCGAGCAGTACTTC
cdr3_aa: CSVGVAGGSEQYF

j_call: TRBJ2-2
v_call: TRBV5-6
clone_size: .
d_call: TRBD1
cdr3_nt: TGTGCCAGCAGCCCCGACAGGGGGTTTAACACCGGGGAGCTGTTTTTT
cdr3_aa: CASSPDRGFNTGELFF

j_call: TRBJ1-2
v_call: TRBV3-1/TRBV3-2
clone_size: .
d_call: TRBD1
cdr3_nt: TGTGCCAGCAGTCAAGGACAGGGTGGTTCTGGCTACACCTTC
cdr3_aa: CASSQGQGGSGYTF

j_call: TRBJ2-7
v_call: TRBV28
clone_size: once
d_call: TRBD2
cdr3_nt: TGTGCCAGCACGGATAGCGGGAGGTACGAGCAGTACTTC
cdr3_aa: CASTDSGRYEQYF